The 8 T cell receptor beta chains below all came from one sample that was sequenced in a study of CD8+CD57+ T cells in acquired aplastic anemia. Using genomic DNA as the template, TCR beta VDJ and CDR3 profiling was carried out. TCRdb re-called the reads through MiXCR, storing one row per CDR3 protein. This table has roughly 420,000 distinct CDR3 sequences, approximately 70% appearing once. Material for sequencing was sorted CD4+, CD8+, or CD8+CD57+ T cells (not recorded which) from PBMCs. Receptor source: a human donor in good health, serving as a control.

This clonotype was counted at least ten times. This chain uses TRBV2 with TRBJ2-5; possibly TRBD2 for D (6 bases). This CDR3 is built from 15 residues. Germline V CDR1 and CDR2: SNHLY, FYNNEI. The ends were cut back, 2 bases at V and 4 bases at J, with 14 bases in the middle. CDR3 loop: CASSEYGTGVETQYF. The CDR3 coding sequence is TGTGCCAGCAGTGAATATGGTACGGGGGTAGAGACCCAGTACTTC.

In the case of this clonotype: Since no conserved phenylalanine or tryptophan closes the CDR3, a read error is the likely cause. The DNA is omitted, as the CDR3 cannot be located on it reliably, and the CDR3 follows TCRdb's listing. This chain connects TRBV7-2 to TRBJ2-2; the table's D gene call, TRBD2, was not cross checked with the DNA. Germline CDR1 SGHTA, CDR2 FQGNSA. From its first to its last residue, the CDR3 has 13 amino acids. CDR3 in amino acids: CASSLGGAGNYGY.

This clonotype was detected many times. The chain recombines TRBV6-1 with TRBJ1-6; tentative D call: TRBD1 (6 bases). V was pared by 7 bases and J by 6 bases, with 16 bases between. The CDR3 consists of 15 residues. The germline CDR1 and CDR2 sequences are MNHNS and SASEGT. The DNA of the CDR3 is TGTGCCAGCATCCCGAGCCAGGGGTCTAATTCACCCCTCCACTTT. Its protein is CASIPSQGSNSPLHF.

V and J are TRBV2 and TRBJ2-3; D ambiguous. The V end lost 6 bases, the J end lost 3 bases, and 10 bases lay between the germline ends. Germline lookup yields CDR1 SNHLY and CDR2 FYNNEI. The length of the CDR3 is 13 residues. The CDR3: CASSPEGTDTQYF. The DNA for the CDR3 is TGTGCCAGCAGCCCTGAAGGTACAGATACGCAGTATTTT.

As for this clonotype: A junction boundary mismatches the germline segment, possibly from a read error. CDR3 nucleotides: TGTGCCAGCAGCTTGGACAGAACCTGGGAGCGGTACTTCTTC. As protein: CASSLDRTWERYFF. The V and J genes are TRBV7-2 and TRBJ1-2; TRBD1 might be the D (6 bases). The CDR3 is made up of 14 amino acids. The germline gives CDR1 SGHTA, CDR2 FQGNSA.

The chain has TRBV20-1 and TRBJ2-7; weak D call: TRBD1 (5 bases). CDR3 length: 11 residues. Germline V gives CDR1 DFQATT, CDR2 SNEGSKA (reference sequence). The CDR3 reads CSARADNGQGV. In DNA form, the CDR3 reads TGCAGTGCTCGAGCCGACAACGGGCAGGGCGTC.

V usage is TRBV7-7 and J usage is TRBJ2-3, with TRBD2 identical over 8 bases. The V gene's germline CDR1 is SSHAT and CDR2 FNYEAQ (reference sequence). Trimming took 4 bases from V and 3 from J; bases not matched to a gene: 6. The CDR3 totals 15 residues. The CDR3 DNA reads as TGTGCCAGCAGCTCGGGGGGGGCCTGGACAGATACGCAGTATTTT. Its protein is CASSSGGAWTDTQYF.

This clonotype was seen a handful of times. V and J are TRBV7-9 and TRBJ2-2; D possibly corresponds to TRBD1 (6 bases). The V end lost 6 bases, the J end lost 2 bases, and 13 bases lay between the germline ends. The CDR3 length is 15 residues. Germline values: CDR1 SEHNR, CDR2 FQNEAQ (reference sequence). CDR3: CASSVGTHNTGELFF. The CDR3 DNA reads as TGTGCCAGCAGTGTTGGGACACACAACACCGGGGAGCTGTTTTTT.